The 5 T cell receptor beta chains below come from one sample, sequenced in a study of blood T cell repertoires in COVID-19 (dated by TCRdb to the early 2020s). The library was made by the immunoSEQ multiplex PCR assay. This immuneACCESS table, as held by TCRdb, lists in-frame sequences with V and J called but not all clones. Of the missing ones, under half trace to an unresolved V gene in checked studies; the others have no known cause. Within this sample are over 9,000 clones, with about 80% of them counted one time only. Around 7.2% of the sample comes from the top ten. The sample comprised peripheral blood. These receptors all stem from a man between 65 and 85 years old with active COVID-19.

CDR3 sequence: CASSLKGQGPYEQYF. The CDR3 DNA reads TGTGCCAGCAGTTTAAAAGGGCAGGGCCCCTACGAGCAGTACTTC. This rearrangement joins TRBV27 to TRBJ2-7; tentative D call: TRBD1 (5 bases). The CDR3 is made up of 15 amino acids. CDR1 and CDR2 (germline): MNHEY, SMNVEV (reference sequence). Trimming removed 2 bases at V and 2 bases at J, with 13 bases between.

The V gene is TRBV30, the J gene TRBJ1-3; D uncertain. The length of the CDR3 is 16 residues. CDR1 is GTSNPN and CDR2 is SVGIG in the germline V gene (reference sequence). V was shortened by 3 bases and J by 0 bases, with 15 bases between the two germline ends. Here the CDR3 reads CAWRAPRGLSGNTIYF. CDR3 coding DNA: TGTGCCTGGAGGGCCCCGCGGGGTCTCTCTGGAAACACCATATATTTT.

This clone was detected only once. At one boundary the junction diverges from the germline segment, which might be a read error. The chain recombines TRBV5-4 with TRBJ1-2, with D unclear. Germline CDR1 reads SGHNT; CDR2 reads YYREEE (reference sequence). This CDR3 is 12 amino acids long. CDR3 region: CASSLPNYGYTF. CDR3 sequence (DNA): TGTGCCAGCAGCTTGCCTAATTATGGCTACACCTTC.

This clone was recorded only once. The chain combines TRBV5-1 with TRBJ2-2; D perhaps matches TRBD2 (5 bases). Between the trimmed V and J ends, which lost 4 bases and 2 bases, there was a span of 6 bases. Germline CDR1 reads SGHRS; CDR2 reads YFSETQ. This CDR3 is built from 13 residues. The CDR3 here is CASSGSNTGELFF. DNA of the CDR3: TGCGCCAGCAGCGGGAGTAACACCGGGGAGCTGTTTTTT.

This sequence joins TRBV28 and TRBJ2-7; TRBD1 matches at 7 bases. This CDR3 is built from 15 residues. The V gene's germline CDR1 is MDHEN and CDR2 SYDVKM. V was clipped by 3 bases and J by 1 base; unmatched bases: 6. This CDR3 reads CASSLAAGGSYEQYF. Written as DNA, the CDR3 is TGTGCCAGCAGTTTGGCGGCAGGGGGTTCCTACGAGCAGTACTTC.